This T cell receptor (beta chain) was identified in a study of blood T cell repertoires in COVID-19. Study overall: T cells, B-cell-depleted T cells, or PBMCs supplied cDNA or gDNA.

This clone was counted once. CDR1 is MDHEN and CDR2 is SYDVKM in the germline V gene. This CDR3 has 17 residues. J was trimmed by 8 bases and V by 7 bases; bases with no gene match: 11. Original analysis: From reference gene primer amplification, estimates of nucleated cell counts were derived. Clones were read by immunoSEQ multiplex PCR, and TCRdb kept only the in-frame ones, dropping some. That table gives V, J and clone size, and the DNA gave D and trimming. The repertoire holds some 150,000 clones, with about 77% as singletons. Sequencing used peripheral blood. The rearrangement uses TRBV28 and TRBJ2-1; TRBD2 agrees at 16 bases. The TCR was taken from an elderly woman with acute or convalescent COVID-19. The CDR3 nucleotides are TGTGCCAGCAACCCGTGGGGACTAGCGGGGGGGCAAGATGAGCAGTTCTTC. Amino acid sequence: CASNPWGLAGGQDEQFF.